What follows are 24 T cell receptor beta chains derived from one specimen sequenced in a study of blood T cell repertoires in COVID-19. Assay: immunoSEQ multiplex PCR; the TCRdb copy retains only in-frame clones and omits some. Of around 300,000 clones in the sample, about nine tenths were seen once. Material: peripheral blood. Receptor source: a woman between 25 and 40 years old with COVID-19, enrolled during active disease.

This sequence joins TRBV5-1 and TRBJ2-7, with TRBD1 matching 10 bases. CDR1 is SGHRS and CDR2 is YFSETQ in the germline V gene. The CDR3 is 14 residues long. V was clipped by 1 base and J by 6 bases; unmatched bases: 4. The CDR3 bases are TGCGCCAGCAGCTTGAGGGACAGGGGCAGCGAGCAGTACTTC. It codes for CASSLRDRGSEQYF.

The genes are TRBV28 and TRBJ1-5; 8 positions agree with TRBD1. The CDR3 is made up of 15 amino acids. Germline CDR1 reads MDHEN; CDR2 reads SYDVKM. After removal of 4 bases from V and 7 bases from J, the junction contained 9 bases not matched to a gene. CDR3 sequence reads: CASSSRTGLFQPQHF. The CDR3 bases are TGTGCCAGCAGTTCTCGGACAGGGCTTTTCCAGCCCCAGCATTTT.

The chain has TRBV5-1 and TRBJ2-7; tentative D call: TRBD2 (7 bases). The CDR3 covers 14 residues. Germline values: CDR1 SGHRS, CDR2 YFSETQ. The V end was cut by 0 bases, the J end by 5 bases, with 12 bases between. The CDR3 here is CASSLAGGLNEQYF. DNA for the CDR3: TGCGCCAGCAGCTTGGCGGGGGGCTTGAACGAGCAGTACTTC.

The chain is built from TRBV6-5 and TRBJ1-2; 7 positions match TRBD1. The CDR3 extends over 16 amino acids. CDR1 MNHEY and CDR2 SVGAGI come from the germline V gene. Losses at the gene ends were 0 bases for V and 1 base for J; bases not matched to a gene: 5. CDR3 bases: TGTGCCAGCAGTTACTCAATGACAGGGATTAACTATGGCTACACCTTC. Translated, it gives CASSYSMTGINYGYTF.

This chain joins TRBV30 and TRBJ2-5; D gene uncertain. Deletions cut 0 bases from V and 5 bases from J, with 13 bases between. This CDR3 has 14 amino acids. Germline loops: CDR1 GTSNPN, CDR2 SVGIG (reference sequence). In DNA, the CDR3 is TGTGCCTGGAGTGTAGTGGCAGCGAGGGAGACCCAGTACTTC. This sequence encodes CAWSVVAARETQYF.

The chain joins TRBV9 to TRBJ2-1, with TRBD2 identical over 10 bases. There are 19 residues in the CDR3. Unmatched junction bases numbered 13, after V lost 4 bases and J lost 0 bases. The germline CDR1 and CDR2 sequences are SGDLS and YYNGEE. As DNA, the CDR3 is TGTGCCAGCAGCCCCAAAACCGGACTAGCGGCCAGCTCCTACAATGAGCAGTTCTTC. Residues: CASSPKTGLAASSYNEQFF.

The chain combines TRBV6-4 with TRBJ2-1, with D possibly matching TRBD1 (5 bases). V was trimmed by 0 bases and J by 4 bases, leaving 10 bases between them. The CDR3 covers 15 residues. In germline, CDR1 is MRHNA, CDR2 SNTAGT. The CDR3 protein is CASSDSNRQYNEQFF. DNA of the CDR3: TGTGCCAGCAGTGACTCGAATAGACAGTACAATGAGCAGTTCTTC.

The chain joins TRBV5-4 to TRBJ2-7; a weak D match, TRBD2 (6 bases). Deletions cut 4 bases from V and 0 bases from J, with 17 bases between. Germline V gene data show CDR1 as SGHNT and CDR2 as YYREEE (reference sequence). The length of the CDR3 is 16 residues. The CDR3 bases are TGTGCCAGCAGCCGCACCGGGACTCAGAGCTCCTACGAGCAGTACTTC. Amino acids: CASSRTGTQSSYEQYF.

The rearrangement joins TRBV27 to TRBJ2-7; possible D gene TRBD2, 5 bases. The J call may be mistaken, given a closer DNA end match to TRBJ2-5. The CDR3 covers 14 residues. In germline, CDR1 is MNHEY, CDR2 SMNVEV (reference sequence). The CDR3 loop is CASSFGVGQETQYF. For the CDR3, the DNA is TGTGCCAGCAGTTTCGGGGTCGGCCAAGAGACCCAGTACTTC.

This clone was seen a handful of times. V is TRBV18 and J is TRBJ1-3; D is undetermined. Deletions cut 1 base from V and 5 bases from J, with 12 bases between. Germline CDR1 and CDR2: KGHSH and LQKENI. There are 15 residues in the CDR3. The chain's CDR3 is CASSPLSGDRNTIYF. CDR3 sequence (DNA): TGTGCCAGCTCACCACTATCGGGAGATAGAAACACCATATATTTT.

V and J are TRBV5-4 and TRBJ2-1; 10 bases line up with TRBD2. The V gene's germline CDR1 is SGHNT and CDR2 YYREEE (reference sequence). V was clipped by 3 bases and J by 5 bases; unmatched bases: 8. This CDR3 region has 16 residues. DNA of the CDR3: TGTGCCAGCAGCTCTATAAGGACTAGCGGTCACAATGAGCAGTTCTTC. Encoded protein: CASSSIRTSGHNEQFF. Full variable domain (rest looked up from reference TRBV5-4 and TRBJ2-1): ETGVTQSPTHLIKTRGQQVTLRCSSQSGHNTVSWYQQALGQGPQFIFQYYREEENGRGNFPPRFSGLQFPNYSSELNVNALELDDSALYLCASSSIRTSGHNEQFFGPGTRLTVL.

This clone was counted a single time. This chain connects TRBV2 to TRBJ2-1, with a weak D call TRBD1 (5 bases). This CDR3 has 14 residues. Trimming removed 4 bases at V and 5 bases at J, with 12 bases between. Germline lookup yields CDR1 SNHLY and CDR2 FYNNEI. This CDR3 is CASSVLETDNEQFF. In nucleotides, the CDR3 is TGTGCCAGCAGTGTGTTAGAGACAGACAATGAGCAGTTCTTC. Full variable domain (rest looked up from reference TRBV2 and TRBJ2-1): EPEVTQTPSHQVTQMGQEVILRCVPISNHLYFYWYRQILGQKVEFLVSFYNNEISEKSEIFDDQFSVERPDGSNFTLKIRSTKLEDSAMYFCASSVLETDNEQFFGPGTRLTVL.

This clone was seen only once. This chain joins TRBV5-1 and TRBJ2-5; TRBD2 matches at 9 bases. The CDR3 length is 14 residues. V lost 1 base and J lost 4; bases outside the gene matches: 2. CDR1 is SGHRS, CDR2 YFSETQ, per germline. The CDR3 region has the DNA TGCGCCAGCAGCTTGTCACTAGCGGGAGAGACCCAGTACTTC. Protein: CASSLSLAGETQYF.

The chain combines TRBV24-1 with TRBJ2-1; weak D call: TRBD2 (5 bases). Germline V gene lookup returns CDR1 KGHDR and CDR2 SFDVKD. V lost 7 bases and J 7 bases, leaving 13 bases between the germline ends. This CDR3 is 13 amino acids long. CDR3 bases: TGTGCCACCAGACCACGGGGAAGGAATGAGCAGTTCTTC. It yields the protein CATRPRGRNEQFF.

The genes are TRBV6-5 and TRBJ1-6, with 9 bases lining up with TRBD1. J lost 10 bases, V lost 4 bases, and 5 bases had no gene match. Germline CDR1 reads MNHEY; CDR2 reads SVGAGI. The CDR3 loop spans 14 amino acids. CDR3 in amino acids: CASSSGTGNSPLHF. CDR3 in DNA: TGTGCCAGCAGTTCCGGGACAGGGAACTCACCCCTCCACTTT.

This clone was observed once. The J gene is TRBJ2-1, the V gene TRBV7-2, with D tentatively TRBD2 (5 bases). Trimming shortened V by 1 base and J by 3 bases, and 7 bases separated the two germline ends. CDR3 length: 14 amino acids. The germline V gene has CDR1 SGHTA and CDR2 FQGNSA. As DNA, the CDR3 is TGTGCCAGCAGCTTAGACCGGGGCTACAATGAGCAGTTCTTC. Amino acids: CASSLDRGYNEQFF.

V usage is TRBV7-9 and J usage is TRBJ2-2; 9 bases align to TRBD2. The length of the CDR3 is 18 residues. Germline V gene lookup returns CDR1 SEHNR and CDR2 FQNEAQ (reference sequence). With 7 bases clipped from V and 1 base from J, the junction kept 13 bases outside the gene matches. The CDR3 sequence is CASNIISRLAENTGELFF. CDR3 DNA: TGTGCCAGCAACATCATTTCCCGACTAGCGGAGAACACCGGGGAGCTGTTTTTT.

The chain is built from TRBV10-3 and TRBJ1-1; 10 bases are a match to TRBD1. J was trimmed by 5 bases and V by 4 bases; bases with no gene match: 4. CDR3 length equals 14 residues. Germline loops: CDR1 ENHRY, CDR2 SYGVKD. The CDR3: CAISGTGGGTEAFF. CDR3 coding DNA: TGTGCCATCAGTGGGACAGGGGGAGGTACTGAAGCTTTCTTT.

The chain combines TRBV10-3 with TRBJ1-1; D is ambiguous. CDR3 length: 12 amino acids. The germline CDR1 and CDR2 sequences are ENHRY and SYGVKD. The ends were cut back, 2 bases at V and 3 bases at J, with 4 bases in the middle. The CDR3 bases are TGTGCCATCAGTGAGGAGGACACTGAAGCTTTCTTT. Protein: CAISEEDTEAFF.

V and J are TRBV2 and TRBJ2-3; 7 bases align to TRBD2. From germline, CDR1 is SNHLY and CDR2 FYNNEI. V shed 6 bases, J shed 0 bases, and the junction held 3 bases outside the gene matches. This CDR3 has 14 amino acids. The CDR3 DNA follows: TGTGCCAGCAGACCGGGACTAAGCACAGATACGCAGTATTTT. The encoded protein is CASRPGLSTDTQYF.

V and J are TRBV6-5 and TRBJ1-1; 8 bases line up with TRBD1. The CDR3 runs to 13 residues. Germline-derived CDR1 and CDR2 are MNHEY and SVGAGI. The trim removed 6 bases at V and 3 bases at J, leaving 3 bases unmatched. CDR3 nucleotides: TGTGCCAGCAGGGCAGGGGGCTACACTGAAGCTTTCTTT. Its protein product is CASRAGGYTEAFF.

This clone has just one count. The V and J genes are TRBV6-5 and TRBJ1-2; D might be TRBD1 (5 bases). CDR1 is MNHEY and CDR2 is SVGAGI in the germline V gene. The V end was cut by 6 bases, the J end by 3 bases, with 14 bases between. There are 14 residues in the CDR3. The CDR3 region is CASSSGGGDYGYTF. In DNA, the CDR3 is TGTGCCAGCAGCTCCGGGGGGGGTGACTATGGCTACACCTTC.

The rearrangement uses TRBV29-1 and TRBJ1-5; TRBD1 matches 10 bases. The CDR3 runs to 13 residues. Germline V gene lookup returns CDR1 SQVTM and CDR2 ANQGSEA. With 4 bases clipped from V and 4 bases from J, the junction kept 1 base outside the gene matches. The CDR3 DNA sequence: TGCAGCGTTGGGGACAGGGGAAATCAGCCCCAGCATTTT. Protein: CSVGDRGNQPQHF.

The chain links TRBV7-9 to TRBJ2-2, with D maybe TRBD1 (6 bases). This CDR3 has 16 amino acids. The germline V gene has CDR1 SEHNR and CDR2 FQNEAQ (reference sequence). V lost 5 bases, J lost 4 bases, and 17 bases lay in between. The CDR3 protein is CASSPRRQTGTGELFF. The CDR3 DNA is TGTGCCAGCAGCCCTAGGCGGCAGACAGGCACCGGGGAGCTGTTTTTT.